A single sample is the source of the 18 T cell receptor beta chains below, sequenced in a study of Tregs in tolerant kidney transplant recipients. Generated by immunoSEQ multiplex PCR, the TCRdb table keeps only in-frame clones and is missing some. The sample yields about 110,000 clones, around 87% seen once. The sequencing used CD4+ T cells from blood, collected before the transplant. Receptors originate from a human donor who received a combined kidney and bone marrow transplant.

V and J are TRBV5-1 and TRBJ2-5; 9 nucleotides match TRBD2. The junction had 6 bases not matched to a gene; V was cut back by 5 bases and J by 4 bases. Germline lookup yields CDR1 SGHRS and CDR2 YFSETQ. CDR3 length: 14 amino acids. CDR3 sequence (DNA): TGCGCCAGCAGAACACTAGCGGGTGGAGAGACCCAGTACTTC. Translated: CASRTLAGGETQYF.

V is TRBV6-6 and J is TRBJ1-2; TRBD1 matches 7 bases. With V trimmed by 7 bases and J by 5 bases, 10 bases remained unmatched. CDR3 length: 14 residues. Germline V CDR1 and CDR2: MNHNY, SVGAGI (reference sequence). The CDR3 DNA follows: TGTGCCAGCACTTCGGCAGGGGGAGCATATGGCTACACCTTC. This gives the protein CASTSAGGAYGYTF.

CDR3 region: CASSIDRGGVEAFF. The CDR3 coding sequence is TGTGCCAGTAGTATAGATCGAGGAGGAGTCGAAGCTTTCTTT. The chain is built from TRBV19 and TRBJ1-1; no clear D. This CDR3 has 14 amino acids. Trimming took 0 bases from V and 8 from J, leaving 13 bases between them. Looked up from germline, CDR1 is LNHDA and CDR2 is SQIVND (reference sequence). Drawing the rest from reference TRBV19 and TRBJ1-1, the complete variable domain is DGGITQSPKYLFRKEGQNVTLSCEQNLNHDAMYWYRQDPGQGLRLIYYSQIVNDFQKGDIAEGYSVSREKKESFPLTVTSAQKNPTAFYLCASSIDRGGVEAFFGQGTRLTVV.

This chain's CDR3 is CASSDGGRRYNEQFF. CDR3 bases: TGTGCCAGCAGTGATGGCGGGAGGCGCTACAATGAGCAGTTCTTC. This sequence joins TRBV25-1 and TRBJ2-1, with TRBD2 identical over 8 bases. The CDR3 has 15 amino acids. Germline CDR1 reads MGHDK; CDR2 reads SYGVNS. V shed 3 bases and J 3 bases; nucleotides not matched to a gene: 4.

The chain employs TRBV5-1 and TRBJ2-7, with D perhaps TRBD1 (6 bases). Germline assignment: CDR1 SGHRS and CDR2 YFSETQ. CDR3 length: 15 residues. V lost 0 bases, J lost 3 bases, and 13 bases lay in between. CDR3 nucleotides: TGCGCCAGCAGCTTGGGAGCAGGACAGATCTACGAGCAGTACTTC. Translation gives CASSLGAGQIYEQYF.

J is TRBJ2-6 and V is TRBV30; TRBD1 matches 8 bases. CDR1 is GTSNPN, CDR2 SVGIG, per germline (reference sequence). V gave up 8 bases and J gave up 1 base; unmatched junction bases: 10. This CDR3 contains 16 residues. The CDR3 here is CAGTQGVLSGANVLTF. The DNA of the CDR3 is TGTGCCGGAACACAGGGGGTGCTTTCTGGGGCCAACGTCCTGACTTTC.

CDR3 DNA sequence: TGTGCCAGCAGTCCTCAGGGTAGCAATCAGCCCCAGCATTTT. This encodes CASSPQGSNQPQHF. The chain carries TRBV2 and TRBJ1-5, with D possibly matching TRBD1 (5 bases). CDR1 and CDR2 (germline): SNHLY, FYNNEI. This CDR3 has 14 residues. V lost 5 bases, J lost 0 bases, and 8 bases lay in between.

This rearrangement joins TRBV11-2 to TRBJ2-7; 8 bases line up with TRBD2. This CDR3 has 12 residues. The V gene's germline CDR1 is SGHAT and CDR2 FQNNGV. The junction had 7 bases not matched to a gene; V was cut back by 3 bases and J by 12 bases. CDR3 sequence: CASSFPGGRAYF. In nucleotides, the CDR3 is TGTGCCAGCAGCTTTCCGGGGGGGCGGGCGTACTTC.

The V call is TRBV4-1, the J call TRBJ2-2, with D possibly being TRBD2 (5 bases). V gave up 1 base and J gave up 3 bases, with 12 bases separating them. The CDR3 extends over 16 amino acids. Germline V gene lookup returns CDR1 MGHRA and CDR2 YSYEKL. In nucleotides, the CDR3 is TGCGCCAGCAGCCAAGTAGGTCGAGGGTACACCGGGGAGCTGTTTTTT. It is translated as CASSQVGRGYTGELFF.

This clone was detected once. The chain is built from TRBV7-2 and TRBJ2-1; D remains unclear. Germline CDR1 is SGHTA and CDR2 is FQGNSA. V dropped 5 bases and J dropped 5 bases, with 10 bases sitting between them. CDR3 size: 13 residues. The CDR3 spells CASSPLRDNEQFF. The CDR3 DNA sequence: TGTGCCAGCAGCCCCCTTCGGGACAATGAGCAGTTCTTC.

V and J are TRBV6-6 and TRBJ2-1, with 8 nucleotides matching TRBD2. In germline, CDR1 is MNHNY, CDR2 SVGAGI (reference sequence). The CDR3 consists of 15 residues. Germline trimming cut 6 bases from V and 6 bases from J; bases unmatched to any gene: 10. Written as DNA, the CDR3 is TGTGCCAGCAGGGTGGCCAAAACTAGCGGCAATGAGCAGTTCTTC. The encoded protein is CASRVAKTSGNEQFF.

The chain couples TRBV2 to TRBJ1-3; a weak D match, TRBD1 (5 bases). This CDR3 region has 16 residues. V was pared by 3 bases and J by 0 bases, with 12 bases between. Germline lookup yields CDR1 SNHLY and CDR2 FYNNEI. The CDR3, as DNA: TGTGCCAGCAGTGAGTTAGGGGCCCTCTCTGGAAACACCATATATTTT. Protein product: CASSELGALSGNTIYF.

This chain connects TRBV2 to TRBJ2-5; 7 bases are a match to TRBD1. CDR3 length: 15 amino acids. Germline CDR1 and CDR2: SNHLY and FYNNEI. After removal of 0 bases from V and 1 base from J, the junction contained 2 bases not matched to a gene. The CDR3 protein is CASSEAGQRQETQYF. As DNA, the CDR3 is TGTGCCAGCAGTGAAGCGGGACAGCGCCAAGAGACCCAGTACTTC.

This sequence joins TRBV19 and TRBJ2-3, with TRBD2 matching 9 bases. In germline, CDR1 is LNHDA, CDR2 SQIVND (reference sequence). The CDR3 consists of 16 residues. V dropped 3 bases and J dropped 2; count of bases not matched to a gene: 6. Here the CDR3 DNA reads TGTGCCAGTAGTATCACGGGACTAGCACCCACAGATACGCAGTATTTT. Translating it yields CASSITGLAPTDTQYF.

The chain employs TRBV6-1 and TRBJ2-5, with D maybe TRBD1 (6 bases). V lost 5 bases and J lost 9, with 19 bases in between. From germline, CDR1 is MNHNS and CDR2 SASEGT. This CDR3 has 14 residues. The CDR3 protein is CASSPYPTPGAQYF. The CDR3 DNA is TGTGCCAGCAGTCCATATCCTACCCCAGGGGCCCAGTACTTC.

This sequence joins TRBV6-5 and TRBJ1-2; D ambiguous. The CDR3 has 13 residues. Germline V gives CDR1 MNHEY, CDR2 SVGAGI. Between the trimmed V and J ends, which lost 5 bases and 1 base, there was a span of 8 bases. The CDR3 loop reads CASSRRDNYGYTF. CDR3 nucleotides: TGTGCCAGCAGTCGACGGGATAACTATGGCTACACCTTC.

The J gene is TRBJ2-5, the V gene TRBV2; tentative D call: TRBD1 (5 bases). The CDR3 extends over 13 amino acids. The germline V and J ends were trimmed by 5 bases and 1 base, with 8 bases remaining between them. Germline lookup yields CDR1 SNHLY and CDR2 FYNNEI. The CDR3 DNA is TGTGCCAGCAGTTTCCAGGGCCAAGAGACCCAGTACTTC. Translation gives CASSFQGQETQYF.

The chain joins TRBV5-1 to TRBJ2-2; a possible D gene is TRBD2 (6 bases). Between the trimmed V and J ends, which lost 0 bases and 7 bases, there was a span of 25 bases. In germline, CDR1 is SGHRS, CDR2 YFSETQ. The CDR3 loop spans 19 amino acids. The CDR3 reads CASSLAISGLRRVGGELFF. CDR3 coding DNA: TGCGCCAGCAGCTTGGCGATTTCAGGCCTTCGGAGGGTAGGCGGGGAGCTGTTTTTT. Full variable domain (missing parts from reference TRBV5-1 and TRBJ2-2): KAGVTQTPRYLIKTRGQQVTLSCSPISGHRSVSWYQQTPGQGLQFLFEYFSETQRNKGNFPGRFSGRQFSNSRSEMNVSTLELGDSALYLCASSLAISGLRRVGGELFFGEGSRLTVL.